This record covers a single T cell receptor (beta chain). The same CDR3 arises from other DNA sequences in this sample as well. The data belong to a study of CD8+ T cells in alopecia areata. Treatment here: oral pan-JAK inhibitor, 5-10 mg twice daily. The sequencing template was cDNA reverse transcribed from extracted RNA. This table comes from immunoSEQ multiplex PCR, and its TCRdb copy is limited to in-frame clones, with some not included. The sample has 120,000 or so clones, under 65% seen once. CDR3 length: 11 residues. The V and J ends lost 5 bases and 3 bases respectively, with 4 bases between them. CDR1 is SSHAT and CDR2 is FNYEAQ in the germline V gene (reference sequence).

Sequenced here: CD4+ T cells sorted from blood, sampled at week 4, from a patient treated with tofacitinib. This clonotype was sampled from a human donor with alopecia areata. The chain has TRBV7-7 and TRBJ2-5; no clear D. In DNA form, the CDR3 reads TGTGCCAGCAGCCCCAAAGAGACCCAGTACTTC. Protein sequence: CASSPKETQYF.